The rows below give T cell receptor beta chains drawn from one sample of a study of beta chain features in type 1 diabetes. Sequencing used immunoSEQ multiplex PCR; TCRdb keeps in-frame clones, though not all of them. The sample lists under 900,000 clones, about a sixth occurring once. The sequenced sample consisted of naive CD4+ T cells from blood. Source of these receptors: a woman aged 18-29 years in good health. The CDR3 runs from the conserved cysteine through the conserved F or W. The D gene is left open where the match is weak. Where a row states a size, it is once, few, many or the class of an expanded clone; other rows omit it.

cdr3_nt: TGTGCCAGCAGCCTCCAAACACTTACTACAGCTAACTATGGCTACACCTTC; cdr3_aa: CASSLQTLTTANYGYTF; j_call: TRBJ1-2; v_call: TRBV7-9; clone_size: NA; d_call: NA
cdr3_nt: TGCGCCAGCAGCCGGCGTGGCCAAGAGACCCAGTACTTC; cdr3_aa: CASSRRGQETQYF; j_call: TRBJ2-5; v_call: TRBV5-1; clone_size: NA; d_call: NA
cdr3_nt: TGTGCCAGTAGTCCTCCGGCCAATGAGCAGTTCTTC; cdr3_aa: CASSPPANEQFF; j_call: TRBJ2-1; v_call: TRBV7-9; clone_size: NA; d_call: NA
cdr3_nt: TGCGCCAGCAGCTTGGGGACACTAGCCAAAAACATTCAGTACTTC; cdr3_aa: CASSLGTLAKNIQYF; j_call: TRBJ2-4; v_call: TRBV5-1; clone_size: NA; d_call: NA
cdr3_nt: TGTGCCAGCAGTCAGGCTAGCGGGAATTTTTTGGGCAATGAGCAGTTCTTC; cdr3_aa: CASSQASGNFLGNEQFF; j_call: TRBJ2-1; v_call: TRBV2; clone_size: NA; d_call: TRBD2
cdr3_nt: TGCGCCAGCAGCCCGGGACCGTCGGTCGATACGCAGTATTTT; cdr3_aa: CASSPGPSVDTQYF; j_call: TRBJ2-3; v_call: TRBV5-1; clone_size: NA; d_call: NA
cdr3_nt: TGTGCCAGCAGTAATGGACAGTCCAACACTGAAGCTTTCTTT; cdr3_aa: CASSNGQSNTEAFF; j_call: TRBJ1-1; v_call: TRBV28; clone_size: NA; d_call: NA
cdr3_nt: TGTGCCAGCAGCGTAGGAGGGAACTCTGGAAACACCATATATTTT; cdr3_aa: CASSVGGNSGNTIYF; j_call: TRBJ1-3; v_call: TRBV9; clone_size: few; d_call: NA
cdr3_nt: TGTGCCAGCTCACCGTATCCGGAACACAATGAGCAGTTCTTC; cdr3_aa: CASSPYPEHNEQFF; j_call: TRBJ2-1; v_call: TRBV18; clone_size: few; d_call: NA
cdr3_nt: TGTGCCAGCAGGGGCGGGAGCACAGATACGCAGTATTTT; cdr3_aa: CASRGGSTDTQYF; j_call: TRBJ2-3; v_call: TRBV6-5; clone_size: NA; d_call: NA